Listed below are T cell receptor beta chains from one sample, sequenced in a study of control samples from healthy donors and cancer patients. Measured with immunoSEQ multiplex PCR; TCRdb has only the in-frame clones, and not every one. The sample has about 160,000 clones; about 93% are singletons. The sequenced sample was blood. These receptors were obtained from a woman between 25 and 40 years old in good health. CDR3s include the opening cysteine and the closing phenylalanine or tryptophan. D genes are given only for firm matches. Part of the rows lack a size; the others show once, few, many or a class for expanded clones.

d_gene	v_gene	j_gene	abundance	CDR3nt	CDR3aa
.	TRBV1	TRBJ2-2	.	TGCACCAGCAGCGGACTAGCGGGAGGGCGCACCGGGGAGCTGTTTTTT	CTSSGLAGGRTGELFF
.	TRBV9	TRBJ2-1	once	TGTGCCAGCAGCGTAAATTTAGCCTCTTACAATGAGCAGTTCTTC	CASSVNLASYNEQFF
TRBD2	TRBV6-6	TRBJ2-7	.	TGTGCCAGCAGTATATCCGGGACTAGAGCATCCTACGAGCAGTACTTC	CASSISGTRASYEQYF
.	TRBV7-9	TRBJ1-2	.	TGTGCCAGCAGCTCCAGCCGGGGATTCGACGCTAACTATGGCTACACCTTC	CASSSSRGFDANYGYTF
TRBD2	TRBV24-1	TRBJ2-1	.	TGTGCCACCAGTGATCCATCCCTGACTAGCGGGACGTACAATGAGCAGTTCTTC	CATSDPSLTSGTYNEQFF
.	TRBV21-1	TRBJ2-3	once	TGTGCCAGCAGCAACGGTAGTAGCGGGACCGCGAGTACAGATACGCAGTATTTT	CASSNGSSGTASTDTQYF
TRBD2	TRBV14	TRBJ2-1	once	TGTGCCAGCAGTCGGGGGGGGAGCTTAGCGGGAGTCGACAATGAGCAGTTCTTC	CASSRGGSLAGVDNEQFF
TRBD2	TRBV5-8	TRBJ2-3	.	TGTGCCAGCAGCTTGGGGAAAGCTAGCGGCCGCACAGATACGCAGTATTTT	CASSLGKASGRTDTQYF
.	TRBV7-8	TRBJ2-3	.	TGTGCCAGCAGCTTATTCTTGGCGGGTTATAAAACAGATACGCAGTATTTT	CASSLFLAGYKTDTQYF
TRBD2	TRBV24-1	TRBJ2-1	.	TGTGCCACCAGTGACCCGACTAGCGGGACTCACAATGAGCAGTTCTTC	CATSDPTSGTHNEQFF
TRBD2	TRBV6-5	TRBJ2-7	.	TGTGCCAGCAGTTACCAGAGCGGGAGGCCATCCTACGAGCAGTACTTC	CASSYQSGRPSYEQYF
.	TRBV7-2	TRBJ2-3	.	TGTGCCAGCAGCTTATCGAGCGGGCGCTATACGCAGTATTTT	CASSLSSGRYTQYF
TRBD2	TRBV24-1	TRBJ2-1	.	TGTGCCACCAGTGATGGACTAGCGGGAGGCCCACGAATCTACAATGAGCAGTTCTTC	CATSDGLAGGPRIYNEQFF
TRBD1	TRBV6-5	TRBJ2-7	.	TGTGCCAGCAGCCGGGACAGGGGCTACGAGCAGTACTTC	CASSRDRGYEQYF
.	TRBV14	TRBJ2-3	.	TGTGCCAGCAGCCAGGGCCTCACAGATACGCAGTATTTT	CASSQGLTDTQYF
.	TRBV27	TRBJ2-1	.	TGTGCCAGCATGTTGACGGAGTTTCAGATCAATGAGCAGTTCTTC	CASMLTEFQINEQFF